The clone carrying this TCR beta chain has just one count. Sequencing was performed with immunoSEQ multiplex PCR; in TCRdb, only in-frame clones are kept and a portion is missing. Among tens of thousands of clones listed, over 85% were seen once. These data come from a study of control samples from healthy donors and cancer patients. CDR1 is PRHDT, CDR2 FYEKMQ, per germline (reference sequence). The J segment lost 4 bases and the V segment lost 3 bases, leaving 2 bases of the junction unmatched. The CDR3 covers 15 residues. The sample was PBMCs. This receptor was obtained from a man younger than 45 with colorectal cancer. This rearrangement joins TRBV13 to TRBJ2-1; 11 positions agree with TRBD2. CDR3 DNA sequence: TGTGCCAGCAGCTTTCTAGCGGGGGGTTACAATGAGCAGTTCTTC. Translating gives CASSFLAGGYNEQFF.